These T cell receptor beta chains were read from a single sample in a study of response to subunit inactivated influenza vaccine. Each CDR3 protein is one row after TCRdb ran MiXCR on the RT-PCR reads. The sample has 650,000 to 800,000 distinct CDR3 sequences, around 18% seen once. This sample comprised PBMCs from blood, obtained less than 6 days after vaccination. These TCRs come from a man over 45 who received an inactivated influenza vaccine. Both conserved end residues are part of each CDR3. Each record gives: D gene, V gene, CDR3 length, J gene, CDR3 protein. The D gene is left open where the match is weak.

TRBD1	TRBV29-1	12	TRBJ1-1	CSGGQGNTEAFF
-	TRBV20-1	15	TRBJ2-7	CSATTYDYKSYEQYF
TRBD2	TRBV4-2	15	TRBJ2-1	CASSQNSGAYNEQFF
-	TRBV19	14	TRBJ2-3	CASSISGGTDTQYF
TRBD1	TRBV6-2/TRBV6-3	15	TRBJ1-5	CASSLQGAWNQPQHF
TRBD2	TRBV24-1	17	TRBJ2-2	CATSDLLAGPNTGELFF
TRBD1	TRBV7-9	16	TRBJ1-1	CASSLPARGLGTEAFF
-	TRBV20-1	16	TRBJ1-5	CSAGETGVWSNQPQHF
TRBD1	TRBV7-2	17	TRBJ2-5	CASSLGTGGLTQETQYF
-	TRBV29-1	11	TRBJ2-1	CSVASANEQFF
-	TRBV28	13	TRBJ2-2	CASIPPGTGELFF
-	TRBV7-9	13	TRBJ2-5	CASSLEGVGTQYF
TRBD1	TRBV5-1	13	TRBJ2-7	CASSHAQGREQYF
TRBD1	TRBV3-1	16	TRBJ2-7	CASSPRGQYPLREQYF
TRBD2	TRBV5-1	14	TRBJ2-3	CASSYSGMSDTQYF
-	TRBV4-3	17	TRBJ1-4	CASSQQQGRVWNEKLFF
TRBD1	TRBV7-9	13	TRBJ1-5	CAISGGQGQPQHF
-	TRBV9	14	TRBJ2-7	CASTPGTSSYEQYF
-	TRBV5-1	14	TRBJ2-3	CASSPDREGDTQYF
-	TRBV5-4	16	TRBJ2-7	CASSSTARDTSYEQYF
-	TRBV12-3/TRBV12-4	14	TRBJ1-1	CASSLAAGIGEAFF
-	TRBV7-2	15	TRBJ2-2	CASSLQDSLFGELFF
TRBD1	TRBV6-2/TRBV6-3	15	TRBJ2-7	CASNPGQGLSYEQYF
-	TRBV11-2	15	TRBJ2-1	CASSYRGRVGNEQFF
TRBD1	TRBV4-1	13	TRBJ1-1	CASSLDRGRAAFF
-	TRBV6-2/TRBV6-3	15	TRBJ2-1	CASSAGGGGYNEQFF
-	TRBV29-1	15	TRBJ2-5	CSVEYGPRLQETQYF
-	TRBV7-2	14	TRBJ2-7	CASSARLGRYEQYF
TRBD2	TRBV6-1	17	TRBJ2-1	CASSPGRRGPSYNEQFF
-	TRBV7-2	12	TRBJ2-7	CASSFAVNEQYF
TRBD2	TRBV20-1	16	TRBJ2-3	CSATLRTSGVTDTQYF
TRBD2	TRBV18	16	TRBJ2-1	CASSPGEGGTYNEQFF
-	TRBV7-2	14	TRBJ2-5	CASSLPLARETQYF
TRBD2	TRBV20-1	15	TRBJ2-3	CSARDSGGAADTQYF
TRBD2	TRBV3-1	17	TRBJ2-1	CASSPGGGLAGYNEQFF
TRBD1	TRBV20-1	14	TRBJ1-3	CSAYRGGPGNTIYF
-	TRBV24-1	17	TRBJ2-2	CATSHPWRAGEAGELFF
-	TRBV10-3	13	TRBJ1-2	CAISAGSESGYTF
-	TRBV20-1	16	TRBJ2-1	CSAKNSEQISYNEQFF
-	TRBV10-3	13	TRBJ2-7	CAIRRLGSHEQYF
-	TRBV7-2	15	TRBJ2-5	CASSLEGGGGGTQYF